This record concerns one T cell receptor beta chain sequence. Its antigen is unidentified. Measured with immunoSEQ multiplex PCR; TCRdb has only the in-frame clones, and not every one. The sample lists tens of thousands of clones; over 85% were seen once. This record comes from a study of graft-versus-host responses after intestinal transplantation. Specimen: unstimulated CD8+ T cells sorted from spleen or lymph node cells, collected before intestinal transplant. The sequence was collected from a human donor who received an intestinal transplant.

CDR3 region: CASSFFPHRDTGYGETQYF. The CDR3 coding sequence is TGTGCCAGCAGCTTTTTTCCACACCGCGACACAGGGTATGGGGAGACCCAGTACTTC. The chain employs TRBV7-9 and TRBJ2-5; TRBD1 might be the D (6 bases). The V gene lost 3 bases and the J gene lost 5 bases, with 28 bases spanning the gap. Germline assignment: CDR1 SEHNR and CDR2 FQNEAQ (reference sequence). This CDR3 contains 19 residues.